Listed below are T cell receptor beta chains from one sample, sequenced in a study of T-cell reconstitution after alpha-beta-depleted transplantation in children. TCRdb processed the PCR reads anew with MiXCR; each CDR3 protein has one entry. Of 280,000 or so distinct CDR3 sequences in the sample, around a tenth are singletons; the top ten hold 23%. Here the sequenced sample was peripheral blood, taken 180 days after TCRalphabeta/CD19-depleted stem cell transplant. Receptor source: a male patient between 2 and 10 years old who had a stem cell transplant for chronic granulomatous disease, so the T cells may come from the graft donor. Both conserved end residues are part of each CDR3. The D gene is left open where the match is weak. Where a row states a size, it is once, few, many or the class of an expanded clone; other rows omit it.

size	V	D	length	J	CDR3	DNA
many	TRBV20-1	TRBD2	21	TRBJ2-3	CSASVTLGLAGAQSFTDTQYF	TGCAGTGCTAGCGTCACCTTAGGACTAGCGGGGGCGCAATCCTTCACAGATACGCAGTATTTT
few	TRBV5-1	.	14	TRBJ2-5	CASSSTAAQETQYF	TGCGCCAGCAGCTCAACAGCGGCCCAAGAGACCCAGTACTTC
many	TRBV6-5	TRBD1	16	TRBJ2-3	CASPPLRQGVTDTQYF	TGTGCCAGTCCCCCTCTAAGACAGGGAGTCACAGATACGCAGTATTTT
few	TRBV10-3	TRBD2	16	TRBJ2-1	CAISDPLAGHYNEQFF	TGTGCCATCAGTGACCCACTAGCGGGACACTACAATGAGCAGTTCTTC
few	TRBV5-4	.	16	TRBJ2-2	CASSSGVNLNTGELFF	TGTGCCAGCAGCTCGGGAGTAAATTTGAACACCGGGGAGCTGTTTTTT
many	TRBV12-3/TRBV12-4	TRBD2	16	TRBJ2-1	CASSSPGTSGSNEQFF	TGTGCCAGCAGTTCGCCCGGGACTAGCGGATCGAATGAGCAGTTCTTC
.	TRBV19	TRBD2	17	TRBJ2-3	CSSSPRGGRSTVDTQYF	TGTTCCAGTTCCCCTCGGGGGGGCCGGAGCACCGTAGATACGCAGTATTTT
many	TRBV7-2	.	12	TRBJ2-7	CASSLAMYEQYF	TGTGCCAGCAGCTTAGCTATGTACGAGCAGTACTTC
many	TRBV5-1	TRBD1	18	TRBJ2-3	CASSLTPGQGAFRDTQYF	TGCGCCAGCAGCCTAACCCCGGGACAGGGGGCGTTTAGGGATACGCAGTATTTT
many	TRBV20-1	.	13	TRBJ1-2	CSARDVSGAGYTF	TGCAGTGCTAGAGATGTTTCCGGGGCCGGCTACACCTTC
many	TRBV20-1	TRBD1	15	TRBJ1-3	CSALGQVRSGNTIYF	TGCAGTGCACTCGGACAGGTGCGCTCTGGAAACACCATATATTTT
many	TRBV5-1	TRBD1	15	TRBJ2-1	CASSPGWDRANEQFF	TGCGCCAGCAGTCCGGGGTGGGACAGGGCTAATGAGCAGTTCTTC
many	TRBV20-1	TRBD2	18	TRBJ2-1	CSARVRSVLAGERNEQFF	TGCAGTGCTAGAGTCCGATCCGTACTAGCGGGAGAACGGAATGAGCAGTTCTTC
many	TRBV9	TRBD2	18	TRBJ2-3	CASSVGWGTSGSTDTQYF	TGTGCCAGCAGCGTAGGTTGGGGGACTAGCGGAAGCACAGATACGCAGTATTTT
many	TRBV7-9	.	15	TRBJ2-1	CASSLGRARDNEQFF	TGTGCCAGCAGCTTAGGTAGGGCGCGGGACAATGAGCAGTTCTTC
many	TRBV12-3/TRBV12-4	.	13	TRBJ1-2	CASSRKPPRGYTF	TGTGCCAGCAGCCGTAAACCACCAAGGGGCTACACCTTC
few	TRBV5-4	TRBD2	13	TRBJ2-7	CASSFRLAGEQYF	TGTGCCAGCAGCTTTAGACTAGCGGGCGAGCAGTACTTC
few	TRBV7-6	.	14	TRBJ2-1	CASSSRDTYNEQFF	TGTGCCAGCAGCTCCCGCGACACCTACAATGAGCAGTTCTTC
many	TRBV6-1	.	14	TRBJ2-1	CASGLPGSNNEQFF	TGTGCCAGCGGCCTCCCGGGGTCGAACAATGAGCAGTTCTTC
many	TRBV6-2/TRBV6-3	TRBD1	14	TRBJ2-5	CASSGDRGQETQYF	TGTGCCAGCAGCGGGGACAGGGGGCAAGAGACCCAGTACTTC
many	TRBV20-1	TRBD1	12	TRBJ1-5	CSGRGGNQPQHF	TGCAGTGGCAGGGGGGGCAATCAGCCCCAGCATTTT
.	TRBV7-2	.	14	TRBJ2-2	CASSLVWGDGELFF	TGTGCCAGCAGCTTAGTGTGGGGGGACGGGGAGCTGTTTTTT
many	TRBV28	.	15	TRBJ2-5	CASRPRGAYQETQYF	TGTGCCAGCAGACCTAGGGGCGCGTACCAAGAGACCCAGTACTTC
many	TRBV5-1	TRBD1	14	TRBJ1-1	CASSSGQVNTEAFF	TGCGCCAGCAGCTCTGGACAGGTGAACACTGAAGCTTTCTTT
many	TRBV4-2	.	12	TRBJ2-7	CASSQDPYEQYF	TGTGCCAGCAGCCAAGACCCCTACGAGCAGTACTTC
many	TRBV12-3/TRBV12-4	.	11	TRBJ2-1	CASSFQNEQFF	TGTGCCAGCAGTTTTCAGAATGAGCAGTTCTTC
many	TRBV15	.	16	TRBJ2-3	CATSRTPGRLTDTQYF	TGTGCCACCAGCAGGACTCCGGGACGCCTAACAGATACGCAGTATTTT
many	TRBV20-1	.	12	TRBJ2-1	CSDSVSYNEQFF	TGCAGTGATTCGGTTTCCTACAATGAGCAGTTCTTC
many	TRBV5-5	.	14	TRBJ2-3	CASSLVAGTDTQYF	TGTGCCAGCAGCTTGGTCGCGGGCACAGATACGCAGTATTTT
many	TRBV12-3/TRBV12-4	.	12	TRBJ2-1	CASSEISNEQFF	TGTGCCAGCAGCGAGATCAGCAATGAGCAGTTCTTC
medium-sized	TRBV4-1	.	14	TRBJ1-2	CASSQDLPGDGYTF	TGCGCCAGCAGCCAAGATCTGCCAGGGGATGGCTACACCTTC
many	TRBV12-3/TRBV12-4	TRBD1	13	TRBJ1-3	CASSLAKGATIYF	TGTGCCAGCAGTTTAGCCAAGGGGGCCACCATATATTTT
many	TRBV4-1	.	14	TRBJ2-1	CASSQPQRRNEQFF	TGCGCCAGCAGCCAACCCCAGCGGAGGAATGAGCAGTTCTTC
few	TRBV29-1	.	13	TRBJ2-1	CSVEDSLYNEQFF	TGCAGCGTTGAGGACAGTCTGTACAATGAGCAGTTCTTC
many	TRBV12-3/TRBV12-4	.	16	TRBJ1-6	CASSLSRLLNNSPLHF	TGTGCCAGCAGTTTAAGCCGACTCTTGAACAATTCACCCCTCCACTTT
many	TRBV7-2	.	14	TRBJ2-7	CASSLAVRPQEQYF	TGTGCCAGCAGCTTAGCTGTAAGACCTCAAGAGCAGTACTTC
many	TRBV12-3/TRBV12-4	.	15	TRBJ1-4	CASSFKEGVNEKLFF	TGTGCCAGCAGTTTTAAGGAGGGCGTTAATGAAAAACTGTTTTTT
many	TRBV20-1	.	13	TRBJ2-1	CSARRLPYNEQFF	TGCAGTGCTAGACGGCTACCGTACAATGAGCAGTTCTTC
many	TRBV4-3	.	15	TRBJ2-5	CASSQIGDGQETQYF	TGCGCCAGCAGCCAGATAGGGGACGGGCAAGAGACCCAGTACTTC
many	TRBV20-1	TRBD1	11	TRBJ1-2	CSAPTGDGYTF	TGCAGTGCCCCCACAGGGGATGGCTACACCTTC
many	TRBV20-1	.	11	TRBJ2-5	CSAGVGETQYF	TGCAGTGCAGGCGTGGGAGAGACCCAGTACTTC
few	TRBV3-1	TRBD2	14	TRBJ2-1	CASSPTSGANEQFF	TGTGCCAGCAGTCCGACTAGCGGGGCCAATGAGCAGTTCTTC
few	TRBV9	.	16	TRBJ2-5	CASSPHSLAIQETQYF	TGTGCCAGCAGCCCCCATTCCTTAGCGATCCAAGAGACCCAGTACTTC
many	TRBV7-3	TRBD1	15	TRBJ1-1	CASSATGTMNTEAFF	TGTGCCAGCAGCGCGACAGGGACAATGAACACTGAAGCTTTCTTT
many	TRBV5-5	TRBD2	13	TRBJ2-7	CASSLSGNYEQYF	TGTGCCAGCAGCTTAAGCGGGAACTACGAGCAGTACTTC